The T cell receptor beta chain under discussion was sequenced for a study of blood T cell repertoires in COVID-19. Study as a whole: The United States, Italy and Spain were the sources of the acute and convalescent COVID-19 samples. T cells, B-cell-depleted T cells, or PBMCs provided the cDNA or gDNA that served as material.

The ends were cut back, 0 bases at V and 3 bases at J, with 8 bases in the middle. The CDR3 contains 13 residues. Germline V gives CDR1 GTSNPN, CDR2 SVGIG (reference sequence). Authors' processing steps: Estimates of nucleated cell counts were drawn from the amplification of reference gene primers. Using immunoSEQ multiplex PCR, the repertoire was profiled, and TCRdb retains in-frame clones only, with some absent. The V and J calls and the clone size are those of that table, but D and trimming were determined from the DNA. The top ten clones hold roughly 11% of a sample with some 270,000 clones, approximately 83% of them seen once.

This sequence was found in a woman in her seventies with acute or convalescent COVID-19. This chain connects TRBV30 to TRBJ1-1; D uncertain. Sample: peripheral blood. CDR3 sequence reads: CAWSVQRYTEAFF. The CDR3 DNA is TGTGCCTGGAGTGTACAACGTTACACTGAAGCTTTCTTT.